One sample yielded the 12 T cell receptor beta chains listed below, sequenced in a study of T cell responses to AZD1222 COVID-19 vaccine. The table came from immunoSEQ multiplex PCR; TCRdb's copy has only in-frame clones and leaves some out. The top ten clones hold just under 3% of a sample with around 110,000 clones, approximately 93% of them seen once. The sample in question was peripheral blood, obtained on day 0 of AZD1222 vaccination. The origin of the receptors is an adult in good health.

This sequence joins TRBV28 and TRBJ1-4; D perhaps matches TRBD1 (5 bases). V lost 6 bases to trimming and J lost 4 bases, with 9 bases between them. There are 13 residues in the CDR3. The germline V gene encodes CDR1 MDHEN and CDR2 SYDVKM. CDR3 nucleotides: TGTGCCAGCAGCGGACACCTTAATGAAAAACTGTTTTTT. Translated, it gives CASSGHLNEKLFF.

The chain couples TRBV19 to TRBJ2-7; possibly TRBD1 or TRBD2 for D (5 bases each). Trimming removed 3 bases at V and 6 bases at J, with 18 bases between. Germline loops: CDR1 LNHDA, CDR2 SQIVND (reference sequence). The length of the CDR3 is 15 residues. The CDR3 nucleotides read TGTGCCAGTAGTATCCGGGACCCCCTCCCGCTCGAGCAGTACTTC. Translated, it gives CASSIRDPLPLEQYF.

The chain combines TRBV28 with TRBJ2-1; a possible D gene is TRBD2 (6 bases). The CDR3 has 14 residues. Germline loops: CDR1 MDHEN, CDR2 SYDVKM. The V and J ends lost 1 base and 3 bases respectively, with 7 bases between them. The CDR3, as DNA: TGTGCCAGCAGTTTATCGGACTACTACAATGAGCAGTTCTTC. Its translation is CASSLSDYYNEQFF.

The genes are TRBV6-6 and TRBJ1-1, with D possibly matching TRBD1 (5 bases). CDR3 length equals 14 residues. Trimming shortened V by 5 bases and J by 4 bases, and 14 bases separated the two germline ends. Germline values: CDR1 MNHNY, CDR2 SVGAGI (reference sequence). CDR3 protein: CASSNNGGVTEAFF. CDR3 coding DNA: TGTGCCAGCAGTAACAACGGAGGGGTCACTGAAGCTTTCTTT.

The chain is built from TRBV10-1 and TRBJ1-2, with D uncertain. The CDR3 covers 14 residues. Germline CDR1 is WNHNN and CDR2 is SYGVQD (reference sequence). Between the trimmed V and J ends, which lost 3 bases and 4 bases, there was a span of 12 bases. The CDR3 is CASSETTYSYGYTF. Written as DNA, the CDR3 is TGCGCCAGCAGTGAAACAACGTACTCCTATGGCTACACCTTC.

This clone was seen once. The chain combines TRBV4-2 with TRBJ2-5; maybe TRBD2 (6 bases). The germline V gene encodes CDR1 LGHNA and CDR2 YNFKEQ. The V end lost 4 bases, the J end lost 0 bases, and 18 bases lay between the germline ends. The CDR3 extends over 17 amino acids. Here the CDR3 DNA reads TGTGCCAGCAGCCCAACGGGGGAGTCGGGGGACCAAGAGACCCAGTACTTC. It specifies CASSPTGESGDQETQYF.

The CDR3 spells CASSWTFSYEQYF. The DNA of the CDR3 is TGTGCCAGCAGCTGGACTTTTTCCTACGAGCAGTACTTC. The gene calls are TRBV5-6 and TRBJ2-7; a weak D match, TRBD2 (5 bases). V was cut by 3 bases and J by 1 base, with 8 bases left in between. CDR1 is SGHDT, CDR2 YYEEEE, per germline. This CDR3 is 13 amino acids long.

The chain employs TRBV9 and TRBJ1-4, with D possibly TRBD1 on 5 matching bases. Germline V CDR1 and CDR2: SGDLS, YYNGEE. The CDR3 runs to 15 residues. Trimming cost V 0 bases and J 2 bases, with 8 bases left between them. The CDR3 loop reads CASSVGGDTNEKLFF. Here the CDR3 DNA reads TGTGCCAGCAGCGTAGGCGGGGACACTAATGAAAAACTGTTTTTT.

The genes are TRBV19 and TRBJ2-7; a weak D match, TRBD1 (8 bases). Per germline, CDR1 LNHDA and CDR2 SQIVND (reference sequence). This CDR3 comprises 14 residues. V lost 7 bases and J lost 3, with 16 bases in between. CDR3 amino acids: CASTKGGTGYEQYF. In DNA, the CDR3 is TGTGCCAGTACCAAGGGGGGGACAGGCTACGAGCAGTACTTC.

This rearrangement joins TRBV14 to TRBJ1-2; unclear D gene. CDR1 and CDR2 (germline): SGHDN, FVKESK. The V and J ends lost 0 bases and 10 bases respectively, with 15 bases between them. The CDR3 contains 14 residues. The CDR3 region is CASSQDWASFFYTF. For the CDR3, the DNA is TGTGCCAGCAGCCAAGATTGGGCTTCCTTTTTCTACACCTTC. The whole variable domain, filled in from reference TRBV14 and TRBJ1-2, reads EAGVTQFPSHSVIEKGQTVTLRCDPISGHDNLYWYRRVMGKEIKFLLHFVKESKQDESGMPNNRFLAERTGGTYSTLKVQPAELEDSGVYFCASSQDWASFFYTFGSGTRLTVV.

This chain connects TRBV4-1 to TRBJ1-5; D unresolved. V lost 2 bases to trimming and J lost 3 bases, with 5 bases between them. The germline CDR1 and CDR2 sequences are MGHRA and YSYEKL. The CDR3 contains 13 residues. The CDR3 coding sequence is TGCGCCAGCAGCCAATCCCTCAATCAGCCCCAGCATTTT. This translates into CASSQSLNQPQHF.

The chain links TRBV2 to TRBJ2-1; D is unresolved. Germline V lookup: CDR1 SNHLY, CDR2 FYNNEI. The length of the CDR3 is 11 residues. Trimming left V 7 bases short and J 11 bases short, with 12 bases between. CDR3 residues: CASIDSAKQFF. CDR3 sequence (DNA): TGTGCCAGCATTGATTCGGCTAAGCAGTTCTTC.